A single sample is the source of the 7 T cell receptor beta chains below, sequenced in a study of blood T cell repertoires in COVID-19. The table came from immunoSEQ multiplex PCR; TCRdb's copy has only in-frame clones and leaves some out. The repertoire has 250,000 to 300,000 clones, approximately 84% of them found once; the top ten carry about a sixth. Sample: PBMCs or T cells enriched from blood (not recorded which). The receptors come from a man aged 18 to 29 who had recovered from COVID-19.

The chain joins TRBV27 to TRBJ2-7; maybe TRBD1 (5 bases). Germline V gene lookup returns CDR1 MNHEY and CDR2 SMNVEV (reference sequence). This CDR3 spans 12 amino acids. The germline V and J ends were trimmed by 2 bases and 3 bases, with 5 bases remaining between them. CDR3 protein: CASSLRGYEQYF. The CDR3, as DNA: TGTGCCAGCAGTTTAAGGGGCTACGAGCAGTACTTC.

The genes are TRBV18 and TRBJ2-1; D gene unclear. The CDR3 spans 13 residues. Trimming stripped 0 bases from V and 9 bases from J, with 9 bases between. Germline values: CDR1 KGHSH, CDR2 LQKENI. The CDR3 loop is CASSPPVTTEQFF. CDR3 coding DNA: TGTGCCAGCTCACCACCGGTAACAACTGAGCAGTTCTTC.

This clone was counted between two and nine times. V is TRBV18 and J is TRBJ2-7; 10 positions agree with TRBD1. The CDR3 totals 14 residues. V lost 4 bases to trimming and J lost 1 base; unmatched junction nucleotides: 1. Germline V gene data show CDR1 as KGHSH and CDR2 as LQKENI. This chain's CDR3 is CASSRQGASYEQYF. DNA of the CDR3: TGTGCCAGCTCACGACAGGGGGCTTCCTACGAGCAGTACTTC.

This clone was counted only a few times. The CDR3 loop reads CATSRDYRGQEAFF. CDR3 DNA sequence: TGTGCCACCAGCAGAGACTACAGGGGGCAAGAAGCTTTCTTT. The genes are TRBV15 and TRBJ1-1; 9 bases agree with TRBD1. Trimming cost V 0 bases and J 8 bases; bases outside gene matches: 4. This CDR3 is 14 amino acids long. The germline CDR1 and CDR2 sequences are LNHNV and YYDKDF (reference sequence).

This CDR3 reads CASSQSQGHDNQPQHF. CDR3 bases: TGTGCCAGCAGCCAATCCCAGGGACACGATAATCAGCCCCAGCATTTT. The V and J genes are TRBV4-2 and TRBJ1-5; tentative D call: TRBD1 (6 bases). Germline V gene lookup returns CDR1 LGHNA and CDR2 YNFKEQ. Between the trimmed V and J ends, which lost 2 bases and 4 bases, there was a span of 15 bases. This CDR3 spans 16 amino acids.

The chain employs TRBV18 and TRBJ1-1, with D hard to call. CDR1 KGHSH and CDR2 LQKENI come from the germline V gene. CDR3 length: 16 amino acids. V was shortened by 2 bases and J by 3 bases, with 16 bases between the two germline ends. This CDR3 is CASSPMAVTIDTEAFF. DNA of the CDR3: TGTGCCAGCTCACCAATGGCGGTGACGATCGACACTGAAGCTTTCTTT.

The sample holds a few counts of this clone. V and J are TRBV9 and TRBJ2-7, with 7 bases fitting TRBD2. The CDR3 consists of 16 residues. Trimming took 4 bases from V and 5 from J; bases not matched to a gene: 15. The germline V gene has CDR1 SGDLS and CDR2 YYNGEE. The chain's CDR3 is CASSHGGERDGHEQYF. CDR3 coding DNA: TGTGCCAGCAGCCACGGGGGTGAGCGGGATGGCCACGAGCAGTACTTC.